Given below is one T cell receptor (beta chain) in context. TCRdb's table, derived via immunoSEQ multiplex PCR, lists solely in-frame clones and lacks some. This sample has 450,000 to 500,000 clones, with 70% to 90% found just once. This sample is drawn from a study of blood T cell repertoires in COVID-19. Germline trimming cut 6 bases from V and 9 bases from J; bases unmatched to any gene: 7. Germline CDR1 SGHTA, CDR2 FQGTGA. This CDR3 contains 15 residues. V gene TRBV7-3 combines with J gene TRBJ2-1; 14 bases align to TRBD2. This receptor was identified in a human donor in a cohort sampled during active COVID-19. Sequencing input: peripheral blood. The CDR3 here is CASSIGTSGSPEQFF. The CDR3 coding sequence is TGTGCCAGCAGTATCGGGACTAGCGGGAGCCCTGAGCAGTTCTTC.